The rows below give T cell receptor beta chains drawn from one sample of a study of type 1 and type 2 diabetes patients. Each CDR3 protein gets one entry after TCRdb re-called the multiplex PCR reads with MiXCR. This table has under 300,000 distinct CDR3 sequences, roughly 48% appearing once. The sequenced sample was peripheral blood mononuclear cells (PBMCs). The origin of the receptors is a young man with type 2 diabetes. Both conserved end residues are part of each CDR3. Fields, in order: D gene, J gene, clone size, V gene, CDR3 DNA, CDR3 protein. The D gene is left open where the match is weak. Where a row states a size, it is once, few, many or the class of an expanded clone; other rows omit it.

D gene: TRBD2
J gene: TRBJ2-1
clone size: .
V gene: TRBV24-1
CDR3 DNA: TGTGCCAGCAGTTACCCGACTAGCGGCTTCAATGAGCAGTTCTTC
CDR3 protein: CASSYPTSGFNEQFF

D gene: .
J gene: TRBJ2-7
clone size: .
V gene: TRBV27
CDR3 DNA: TGTGCCAGCAGTTTATCGGTACGGATGAACTTCAACGAGCAGTACTTC
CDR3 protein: CASSLSVRMNFNEQYF

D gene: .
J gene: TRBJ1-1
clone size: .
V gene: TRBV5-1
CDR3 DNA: TGCGCCAGCAGCTTGAGGAGCAGCTTGAACACTGAAGCTTTCTTT
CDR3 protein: CASSLRSSLNTEAFF

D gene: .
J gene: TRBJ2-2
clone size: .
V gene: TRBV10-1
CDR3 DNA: TGCGCCACGGGTCGGGGGAACACCGGGGAGCTGTTTTTT
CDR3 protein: CATGRGNTGELFF

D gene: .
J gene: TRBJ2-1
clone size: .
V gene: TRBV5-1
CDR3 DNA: TGCGCCAGCAGCTCCGTGGACAGCTACAATGAGCAGTTCTTC
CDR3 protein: CASSSVDSYNEQFF

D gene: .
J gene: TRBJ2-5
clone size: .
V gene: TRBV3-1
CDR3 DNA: TGTGCCAGCAGCCCACCACCGGTGGCCCAAGAGACCCAGTACTTC
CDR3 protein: CASSPPPVAQETQYF

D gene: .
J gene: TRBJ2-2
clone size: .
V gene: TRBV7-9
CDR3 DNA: TGTGCCAGCTGCTGGGGGGCCGGGGAGCTGTTTTTT
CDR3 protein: CASCWGAGELFF

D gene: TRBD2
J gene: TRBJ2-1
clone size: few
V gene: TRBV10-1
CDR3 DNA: TGCGCCAGCAGTGTGCGGGAGGGCCGGAATGAGCAGTTCTTC
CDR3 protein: CASSVREGRNEQFF

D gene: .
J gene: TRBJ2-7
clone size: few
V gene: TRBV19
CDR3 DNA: TGTGCCAGTAGTCCAACCAGAGGACAAGAGCAGTACTTC
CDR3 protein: CASSPTRGQEQYF

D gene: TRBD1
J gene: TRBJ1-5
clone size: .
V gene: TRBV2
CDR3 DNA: TGTGCCAGCAGTACGGACAGGACCAGCAATCAGCCCCAGCATTTT
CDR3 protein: CASSTDRTSNQPQHF

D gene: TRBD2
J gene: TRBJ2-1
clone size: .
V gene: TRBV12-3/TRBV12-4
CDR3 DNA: TGTGCCAGCAGCTTAGCCTCGGGACTAGCACCCAATGAGCAGTTCTTC
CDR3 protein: CASSLASGLAPNEQFF

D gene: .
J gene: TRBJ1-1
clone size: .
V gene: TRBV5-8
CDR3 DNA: TGTGCCAGCAGCCAAAGACTTCTTTCGAACACTGAAGCTTTCTTT
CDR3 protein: CASSQRLLSNTEAFF

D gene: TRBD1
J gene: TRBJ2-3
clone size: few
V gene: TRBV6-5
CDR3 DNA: TGTGCCACCCGACAGGGGGCGACTACAGATACGCAGTATTTT
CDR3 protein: CATRQGATTDTQYF

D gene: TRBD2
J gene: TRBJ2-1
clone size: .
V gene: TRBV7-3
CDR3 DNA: TGTGCCAGCAGCTTTGAAGGAGCGGGGTTAAGTGAGCAGTTCTTC
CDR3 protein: CASSFEGAGLSEQFF

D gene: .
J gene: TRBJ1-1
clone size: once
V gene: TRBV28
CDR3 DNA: TGTGCCAGCAGCATGGGGGCAGGGATTATGAACACTGAAGCTTTCTTT
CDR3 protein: CASSMGAGIMNTEAFF

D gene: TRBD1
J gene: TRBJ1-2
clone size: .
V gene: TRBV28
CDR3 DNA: TGTGCCAGCAGTCAACCTCCGGGACAGTCTAACTATGGCTACACCTTC
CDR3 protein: CASSQPPGQSNYGYTF

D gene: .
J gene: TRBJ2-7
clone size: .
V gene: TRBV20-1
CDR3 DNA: TGCAGTGCTGGTGGGGCATCCGCAAGTCCCTACGAGCAGTACTTC
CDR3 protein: CSAGGASASPYEQYF

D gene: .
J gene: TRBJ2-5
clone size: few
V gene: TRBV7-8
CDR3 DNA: TGTGCCAGCAGCTGGGGAGGAGAAGAGACCCAGTACTTC
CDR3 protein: CASSWGGEETQYF

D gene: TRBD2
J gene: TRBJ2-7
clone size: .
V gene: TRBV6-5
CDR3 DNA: TGTGCCAGCAGTCAGCCTAGCGGGAGCTCCTACGAGCAGTACTTC
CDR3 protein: CASSQPSGSSYEQYF

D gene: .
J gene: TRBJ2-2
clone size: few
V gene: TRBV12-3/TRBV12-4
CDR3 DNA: TGTGCCAGCAGTCCCCGCGGGGCCGGGGAGCTGTTTTTT
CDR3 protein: CASSPRGAGELFF

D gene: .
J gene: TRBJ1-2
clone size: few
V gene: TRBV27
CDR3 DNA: TGTGCCAGCAGTCCCAGGGTCACAGGACATCTCTATGGCTACACCTTC
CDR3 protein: CASSPRVTGHLYGYTF

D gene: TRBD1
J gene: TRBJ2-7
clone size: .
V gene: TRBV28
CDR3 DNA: TGTGCCAGCAGTATGCCGGGACAGGGGAAGGAGGGCGAGCAGTACTTC
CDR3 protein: CASSMPGQGKEGEQYF

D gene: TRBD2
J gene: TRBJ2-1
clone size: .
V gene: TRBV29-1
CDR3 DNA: TGCAGCGTTAAGCGGGATACCTACAATGAGCAGTTCTTC
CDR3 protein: CSVKRDTYNEQFF